This T cell receptor (beta chain) was documented in a study of blood T cells in healthy people across ages. The study, taken as a whole, reports: Any changes in expanded clonotypes were possibly confounded, as donor CMV status remained unknown. The fall in TCR beta diversity per million T cells was roughly linear with age. Diversity estimates from one million T cells were considered underestimates.

It was with a sample-barcoded 5' primer and a J-beta primer mix that a second PCR of roughly 6 to 11 cycles was run. All samples yielded 3 million or more CDR3-containing paired-end reads. Via MiXCR, TCRdb re-called the 5' RACE reads, giving one row per CDR3 protein. Among approximately 850,000 distinct CDR3 sequences, around 45% were seen once, and the ten largest hold about 19%. As to this clonotype: Its target is not known.

V was clipped by 3 bases and J by 7 bases; unmatched bases: 9. The CDR3 consists of 14 residues. Germline CDR1 is SGHTA and CDR2 is FQGNSA. This chain uses TRBV7-2 with TRBJ2-7; 7 bases are a match to TRBD1. The sample comprised blood. The TCR originated in a man in his sixties in good health. CDR3 sequence: CASSFDRDLREQYF. The CDR3 DNA follows: TGTGCCAGCAGCTTCGACAGGGATCTACGAGAGCAGTACTTC.